The T cell receptor beta chain described here comes from a study of cytomegalovirus exposure and HLA in healthy donors. Primers included in the PCR were 60 Vbeta and 13 Jbeta primers. Repertoires were generated with immunoSEQ multiplex PCR, while TCRdb's copy carries only in-frame clones and drops some. Among around 130,000 clones listed, 83% were seen once. This CDR3 has 13 amino acids. Looked up from germline, CDR1 is GTSNPN and CDR2 is SVGIG (reference sequence). The V gene end was trimmed by 7 bases and the J gene end by 6 bases; junction bases not matched to a gene: 7. The sample comprised PBMCs. This clonotype was sampled from a girl aged 2 to 10 in good health and CMV-seronegative. This chain connects TRBV30 to TRBJ2-1; 9 bases map to TRBD2. The CDR3 loop is CAFRLAELNEQFF. The CDR3 bases are TGTGCCTTTAGACTAGCGGAACTCAATGAGCAGTTCTTC.